The 3 T cell receptor beta chains reported below all come from one sample, sequenced in a study of CD8+ T cells in alopecia areata. Once RNA had been extracted, it was reverse transcribed into cDNA to act as the sequencing template. The data were produced by immunoSEQ multiplex PCR, yet TCRdb's version contains in-frame clones alone and is incomplete. The data hold roughly 120,000 clones, with approximately 38% observed a single time. The sample comprised CD4+ T cells sorted from blood. The receptors originated from a human donor with alopecia areata.

This chain connects TRBV30 to TRBJ1-4; D is uncertain. V gave up 3 bases and J gave up 10 bases, with 15 bases separating them. The CDR3 extends over 13 amino acids. Germline values: CDR1 GTSNPN, CDR2 SVGIG (reference sequence). CDR3 sequence reads: CAWREGGLRKLFF. The DNA for the CDR3 is TGTGCCTGGAGAGAGGGAGGGCTGCGAAAACTGTTTTTT.

The CDR3 DNA sequence: TGTGCCAGCAGTTCAAGGGGCGGTGGCTACACCTTC. Encoded protein: CASSSRGGGYTF. The chain has TRBV27 and TRBJ1-2; possible D gene TRBD1, 5 bases. Germline CDR1 is MNHEY and CDR2 is SMNVEV (reference sequence). With 4 bases removed from V and 7 bases from J, the gap between germline ends came to 10 bases. The CDR3 extends over 12 amino acids.

This clone was counted a few times. The V call is TRBV2, the J call TRBJ1-6, with D possibly matching TRBD1 (5 bases). CDR1 and CDR2 from the germline V gene are SNHLY and FYNNEI. V was shortened by 6 bases and J by 5 bases, with 11 bases between the two germline ends. This CDR3 spans 14 amino acids. CDR3 residues: CASRPDSNNSPLHF. Here the CDR3 DNA reads TGTGCCAGCAGACCAGACAGCAATAATTCACCCCTCCACTTT.